The 31 T cell receptor beta chains below were found in one sample sequenced in a study of blood T cell repertoires in COVID-19. Generated by immunoSEQ multiplex PCR, the TCRdb table keeps only in-frame clones and is missing some. The sample has hundreds of thousands of clones, around 84% seen once. What was sequenced was peripheral blood. These TCRs come from a woman between 18 and 29 years old with acute or convalescent COVID-19.

The chain joins TRBV12-2 to TRBJ2-2; the D call in the table, TRBD2, was not verified against the DNA. TRBV12-2 is described as a pseudogene. The CDR3 contains 20 residues. As DNA, the CDR3 is TGTGCAAGTCGCCGACTCAGCTGTAGCGGGGGGGCCCAGGACACCGGGGAGCTGTTTTTT. This translates into CASRRLSCSGGAQDTGELFF.

The genes are TRBV19 and TRBJ2-5, with 8 bases identical to TRBD1. This CDR3 comprises 16 residues. Germline V gene data show CDR1 as LNHDA and CDR2 as SQIVND (reference sequence). With V trimmed by 4 bases and J by 4 bases, 11 bases remained unmatched. The CDR3 reads CASSTGTGGIGETQYF. The CDR3 DNA reads TGTGCCAGTAGTACCGGGACAGGCGGAATAGGAGAGACCCAGTACTTC.

The V call is TRBV9, the J call TRBJ2-4; D is uncertain. The CDR3 runs 14 residues. Trimming shortened V by 2 bases and J by 2 bases, and 8 bases separated the two germline ends. Looked up from germline, CDR1 is SGDLS and CDR2 is YYNGEE. As DNA, the CDR3 is TGTGCCAGCAGCGTCTCCAGTTCCAAAAACATTCAGTACTTC. It encodes CASSVSSSKNIQYF.

V usage is TRBV6-6 and J usage is TRBJ1-1, with D hard to call. Germline CDR1 reads MNHNY; CDR2 reads SVGAGI (reference sequence). CDR3 length: 13 amino acids. Trimming pared 4 bases from V and 1 base from J, leaving 7 bases between. The CDR3 bases are TGTGCCAGCAGTTGGGAGCCGAACACTGAAGCTTTCTTT. Amino acid sequence: CASSWEPNTEAFF.

The genes are TRBV2 and TRBJ1-6; TRBD1 aligns across 8 bases. The CDR3 extends over 14 amino acids. J lost 7 bases, V lost 4 bases, and 3 bases had no gene match. Germline CDR1 SNHLY, CDR2 FYNNEI. CDR3 residues: CASSARTGNSPLHF. The CDR3 DNA reads as TGTGCCAGCAGTGCCAGGACAGGGAATTCACCCCTCCACTTT. Complete variable domain (other parts from reference TRBV2 and TRBJ1-6): EPEVTQTPSHQVTQMGQEVILRCVPISNHLYFYWYRQILGQKVEFLVSFYNNEISEKSEIFDDQFSVERPDGSNFTLKIRSTKLEDSAMYFCASSARTGNSPLHFGNGTRLTVT.

The V gene is TRBV10-3, the J gene TRBJ2-1, with TRBD2 identical over 8 bases. V shed 5 bases and J 3 bases; nucleotides not matched to a gene: 6. The CDR3 sequence is 15 residues long. Germline assignment: CDR1 ENHRY and CDR2 SYGVKD. CDR3 sequence: CAISPSGSNYNEQFF. In DNA, the CDR3 is TGTGCCATCAGTCCAAGCGGGAGTAACTACAATGAGCAGTTCTTC.

The chain employs TRBV4-1 and TRBJ1-6; tentatively, D is TRBD1 (6 bases). CDR1 and CDR2 from the germline V gene are MGHRA and YSYEKL. Deletions cut 0 bases from V and 3 bases from J, with 18 bases between. This CDR3 has 19 amino acids. The DNA for the CDR3 is TGCGCCAGCAGCCAAGAATTCCAGGGTACGACAGGCTATAATTCACCCCTCCACTTT. Translation: CASSQEFQGTTGYNSPLHF.

This clone was seen a single time. The J gene is TRBJ2-7, the V gene TRBV5-6; TRBD2 aligns across 8 bases. Germline trimming cut 0 bases from V and 4 bases from J; bases unmatched to any gene: 12. The CDR3 loop spans 17 amino acids. Per the germline V gene, CDR1 is SGHDT and CDR2 is YYEEEE. As DNA, the CDR3 is TGTGCCAGCAGCTTGGCCCTAGCGGGTAGGCCTAGGTACGAGCAGTACTTC. The encoded protein is CASSLALAGRPRYEQYF.

The chain employs TRBV13 and TRBJ2-1; 9 bases line up with TRBD1. Germline loops: CDR1 PRHDT, CDR2 FYEKMQ (reference sequence). Losses at the gene ends were 4 bases for V and 3 bases for J; bases not matched to a gene: 7. The CDR3 has 16 residues. Here the CDR3 reads CASSSAGQGLYNEQFF. Written as DNA, the CDR3 is TGTGCCAGCAGCTCTGCGGGACAGGGCCTCTACAATGAGCAGTTCTTC.

V gene TRBV29-1 combines with J gene TRBJ2-7; 12 bases match TRBD1. Trimming cost V 7 bases and J 1 base; bases outside gene matches: 5. The CDR3 is 14 residues long. The germline CDR1 and CDR2 sequences are SQVTM and ANQGSEA. The CDR3 DNA reads TGCAGCGCCGGGGACAGGGGGCCTTCCTACGAGCAGTACTTC. This sequence encodes CSAGDRGPSYEQYF.

With respect to this clone: The same CDR3 also results from other DNA sequences found in this sample. V gene TRBV5-1 combines with J gene TRBJ1-1, with D uncertain. The CDR3 runs to 14 residues. Germline V lookup: CDR1 SGHRS, CDR2 YFSETQ. The V end was cut by 4 bases, the J end by 5 bases, with 15 bases between. CDR3 sequence (DNA): TGCGCCAGCAGCATTGACGGGTACGGAACTGAAGCTTTCTTT. Its protein is CASSIDGYGTEAFF.

This chain connects TRBV28 to TRBJ1-2, with D tentatively TRBD1 (5 bases). Germline V gene sequence: CDR1 MDHEN, CDR2 SYDVKM. The CDR3 has 13 amino acids. Trimming stripped 3 bases from V and 8 bases from J, with 13 bases between. CDR3 DNA: TGTGCCAGCAGTTTGGGGCCCTCTCGAGGCTACACCTTC. This translates into CASSLGPSRGYTF.

This chain joins TRBV7-9 and TRBJ2-7, with TRBD2 matching over 7 bases. The CDR3 runs 14 residues. The J segment lost 4 bases and the V segment lost 2 bases, leaving 5 bases of the junction unmatched. The germline V gene has CDR1 SEHNR and CDR2 FQNEAQ (reference sequence). The DNA for the CDR3 is TGTGCCAGCAGCTTAAGCGGGGCTGGATACGAGCAGTACTTC. It is translated as CASSLSGAGYEQYF. Full variable domain (remainder filled in from reference TRBV7-9 and TRBJ2-7): DTGVSQNPRHKITKRGQNVTFRCDPISEHNRLYWYRQTLGQGPEFLTYFQNEAQLEKSRLLSDRFSAERPKGSFSTLEIQRTEQGDSAMYLCASSLSGAGYEQYFGPGTRLTVT.

This chain joins TRBV5-1 and TRBJ2-5; 9 bases align to TRBD1. The CDR3 is 14 residues long. Germline V lookup: CDR1 SGHRS, CDR2 YFSETQ. J was trimmed by 7 bases and V by 4 bases; bases with no gene match: 8. In DNA, the CDR3 is TGCGCCAGCAGCAGAGGACAGGGGATGGGGACCCAGTACTTC. Its protein is CASSRGQGMGTQYF.

The rearrangement uses TRBV30 and TRBJ1-4; a possible D gene is TRBD1 (6 bases). The V gene lost 2 bases and the J gene lost 6 bases, with 13 bases spanning the gap. There are 14 residues in the CDR3. Per the germline V gene, CDR1 is GTSNPN and CDR2 is SVGIG (reference sequence). CDR3 protein: CAWSRDNRHEKLFF. DNA for the CDR3: TGTGCCTGGAGTAGGGACAACCGCCATGAAAAACTGTTTTTT. The full variable domain, its missing parts supplied by reference TRBV30 and TRBJ1-4, is SQTIHQWPATLVQPVGSPLSLECTVEGTSNPNLYWYRQAAGRGLQLLFYSVGIGQISSEVPQNLSASRPQDRQFILSSKKLLLSDSGFYLCAWSRDNRHEKLFFGSGTQLSVL.

This rearrangement joins TRBV24-1 to TRBJ2-1; D uncertain. This CDR3 region has 13 residues. The V end was cut by 1 base, the J end by 11 bases, with 11 bases between. Germline CDR1 reads KGHDR; CDR2 reads SFDVKD. CDR3 in amino acids: CATSDLEEGKQFF. The CDR3 DNA is TGTGCCACCAGTGATTTAGAGGAAGGTAAGCAGTTCTTC.

The chain employs TRBV6-6 and TRBJ1-6; TRBD1 matches at 9 bases. Germline values: CDR1 MNHNY, CDR2 SVGAGI (reference sequence). The CDR3 is 16 amino acids. V shed 5 bases, J shed 0 bases, and the junction held 2 bases outside the gene matches. CDR3 sequence (DNA): TGTGCCAGCAGTACGACAGGGGGCTCCTATAATTCACCCCTCCACTTT. This sequence encodes CASSTTGGSYNSPLHF.

The V and J genes are TRBV4-1 and TRBJ1-5, with a tentative D call TRBD1 (5 bases). Trimming left V 1 base short and J 0 bases short, with 7 bases between. Germline V CDR1 and CDR2: MGHRA, YSYEKL. The CDR3 sequence is 15 residues long. The CDR3 bases are TGCGCCAGCAGCCAAGGACAGAATAGCAATCAGCCCCAGCATTTT. Its protein is CASSQGQNSNQPQHF.

The rearrangement uses TRBV9 and TRBJ2-7, with TRBD1 matching over 10 bases. In germline, CDR1 is SGDLS, CDR2 YYNGEE. The CDR3 is 15 amino acids. J was trimmed by 1 base and V by 1 base; bases with no gene match: 2. This chain's CDR3 is CASSVTGQGSYEQYF. The CDR3 DNA is TGTGCCAGCAGCGTAACGGGACAGGGGTCCTACGAGCAGTACTTC.

This chain joins TRBV29-1 and TRBJ1-1; 7 bases align to TRBD1. The trim removed 1 base at V and 6 bases at J, leaving 5 bases unmatched. Germline V gene data show CDR1 as SQVTM and CDR2 as ANQGSEA. The CDR3 is made up of 13 amino acids. DNA of the CDR3: TGCAGCGTTGAAGCTACAGGGGTGCCTGAAGCTTTCTTT. Its protein product is CSVEATGVPEAFF.

This clone came up once. The chain is built from TRBV7-9 and TRBJ1-5; 7 nucleotides line up with TRBD1. CDR1 and CDR2 (germline): SEHNR, FQNEAQ (reference sequence). The CDR3 length is 14 residues. V shed 5 bases, J shed 6 bases, and the junction held 7 bases outside the gene matches. The CDR3 loop is CASSHGAGGQPQHF. Here the CDR3 DNA reads TGTGCCAGCAGCCACGGGGCAGGGGGTCAGCCCCAGCATTTT. The entire variable domain, with the rest obtained from reference TRBV7-9 and TRBJ1-5, is as follows: DTGVSQNPRHKITKRGQNVTFRCDPISEHNRLYWYRQTLGQGPEFLTYFQNEAQLEKSRLLSDRFSAERPKGSFSTLEIQRTEQGDSAMYLCASSHGAGGQPQHFGDGTRLSIL.

The J gene is TRBJ1-2, the V gene TRBV19, with TRBD1 identical over 7 bases. The CDR3 is 16 residues long. CDR1 and CDR2 from the germline V gene are LNHDA and SQIVND (reference sequence). Germline trimming cut 7 bases from V and 4 bases from J; bases unmatched to any gene: 15. CDR3 in DNA: TGTGCCAGTACCCCGACCCTTGGGACAGACCTCTATGGCTACACCTTC. Its protein is CASTPTLGTDLYGYTF.

The chain employs TRBV19 and TRBJ1-2; D is uncertain. The CDR3 totals 11 residues. The V gene lost 2 bases and the J gene lost 8 bases, with 6 bases spanning the gap. The germline CDR1 and CDR2 sequences are LNHDA and SQIVND (reference sequence). The DNA for the CDR3 is TGTGCCAGTAGTATACGGAGCGGCTACACCTTC. It is translated as CASSIRSGYTF.

The chain combines TRBV27 with TRBJ2-7; 8 nucleotides line up with TRBD1. Germline CDR1 MNHEY, CDR2 SMNVEV (reference sequence). The V and J ends lost 3 bases and 0 bases, in that order; junction bases with no gene match: 7. The length of the CDR3 is 16 residues. The CDR3 loop is CASSFGTGGNSYEQYF. The CDR3 DNA follows: TGTGCCAGCAGTTTTGGCACAGGGGGAAACTCCTACGAGCAGTACTTC.

The CDR3 protein is CASSQQGADGYEQYF. DNA for the CDR3: TGTGCCAGCAGCCAACAGGGGGCGGATGGCTACGAGCAGTACTTC. This chain connects TRBV3-1 (or the pseudogene TRBV3-2) to TRBJ2-7; the match to TRBD1 covers 8 bases. Per the germline V gene, CDR1 is LGHDT and CDR2 is YNNKEL (reference sequence). The J segment lost 3 bases and the V segment lost 2 bases, leaving 6 bases of the junction unmatched. CDR3 length: 15 amino acids.

This sequence joins TRBV7-2 and TRBJ1-5, with 10 bases matching TRBD1. Trimming removed 5 bases from V and 6 bases from J; junction bases left unmatched: 7. CDR1 SGHTA and CDR2 FQGNSA come from the germline V gene. This CDR3 region has 15 residues. The CDR3 sequence: CASSRRGQGIQPQHF. For the CDR3, the DNA is TGTGCCAGCAGCCGTCGGGGACAGGGGATTCAGCCCCAGCATTTT.

The chain has TRBV7-9 and TRBJ2-7, with D possibly matching TRBD1 (6 bases). CDR3 size: 15 residues. CDR1 is SEHNR, CDR2 FQNEAQ, per germline (reference sequence). Trimming removed 5 bases at V and 0 bases at J, with 14 bases between. The CDR3 nucleotides are TGTGCCAGCAGCAGTCGGGACACTAACTCCTACGAGCAGTACTTC. It encodes CASSSRDTNSYEQYF.

This clone was picked up many times. J is TRBJ1-4 and V is TRBV19; TRBD1 matches at 7 bases. V was pared by 8 bases and J by 0 bases, with 12 bases of the junction left unmatched. Germline V gene data show CDR1 as LNHDA and CDR2 as SQIVND (reference sequence). The CDR3 runs to 17 residues. As DNA, the CDR3 is TGTGCCAGTGGACAGGCGGTTACCCTTTCAACTAATGAAAAACTGTTTTTT. As protein: CASGQAVTLSTNEKLFF.

The CDR3: CASSLLGSTDTQYF. CDR3 sequence (DNA): TGTGCCAGCAGTTTATTGGGCAGCACAGATACGCAGTATTTT. V is TRBV28 and J is TRBJ2-3; no definite D call. Trimming took off 1 base at V and 0 bases at J, with 5 bases between the two ends. CDR1 is MDHEN and CDR2 is SYDVKM in the germline V gene. This CDR3 region has 14 residues.

This clone has just one count. The chain joins TRBV3-1 (or the pseudogene TRBV3-2) to TRBJ1-2, with 8 bases fitting TRBD1. The J segment lost 7 bases and the V segment lost 4 bases, leaving 11 bases of the junction unmatched. There are 15 residues in the CDR3. Germline CDR1 LGHDT, CDR2 YNNKEL (reference sequence). The CDR3 region has the DNA TGTGCCAGCAGCCGACTAGTGACAGGGGCCGGTGGCTACACCTTC. It is translated as CASSRLVTGAGGYTF.

The chain has TRBV28 and TRBJ1-2; 8 bases align to TRBD1. V lost 2 bases, J lost 2 bases, and 10 bases stayed unmatched. Germline CDR1 and CDR2: MDHEN and SYDVKM. The CDR3 totals 17 residues. As DNA, the CDR3 is TGTGCCAGCAGTTTAGGCAGGGGGCTGAGCCAAAACTATGGCTACACCTTC. Translation: CASSLGRGLSQNYGYTF.